This T cell receptor (beta chain) originates from a study of T cells in Graves' hyperthyroidism and ophthalmopathy. General study points: Blood also contained most expanded thyroid clonotypes above 0.001.

RNA transcripts gave rise to amplified TCR beta CDR3 regions. Primed by the HTBI set, a first-round RT-PCR was run on the TCR CDR3. TCRdb processed the multiplex PCR reads anew with MiXCR; each CDR3 protein has one entry. The sample includes around 520,000 distinct CDR3 sequences, around 15% of them seen just once. This clonotype was observed many times. The antigen is unknown. The CDR3 extends over 16 amino acids. Unmatched junction bases numbered 10, after V lost 7 bases and J lost 4 bases. The TCR sequence derives from a middle-aged woman with Graves' hyperthyroidism. The genes are TRBV12-3 or TRBV12-4 and TRBJ2-5, with 12 bases aligning to TRBD2. Sequenced input: blood. The CDR3, as DNA: TGTGCCAGCACCCCCCAACTAGCGGGAGGAAGAGAGACCCAGTACTTC. This gives the protein CASTPQLAGGRETQYF.